This TCR beta chain derives from a study of molecular identifiers for immune sequencing clone quantification (dated by TCRdb to 2017 to 2018). Study-level background: For a replicate experiment, RNA from approximately 20,000 or 100,000 naive CD8 T cells was divided into five aliquots, and four of the five aliquots were sequenced. CD8 T cells were used in a methods study to benchmark molecular-identifier clustering-based TCR repertoire sequencing (MIDCIRS) and TCR RNA copy counting. Beyond this particular receptor, the publication reports: Clones above 20 RNA copies held over 99% of molecules in CMV-specific effector cells but under 1% in naive cells. Spiked-in Jurkat TCR RNA (approximately 9 copies' worth), which is not part of the donor repertoire, was contained in the naive libraries. Modeling indicated about 3 TCR RNA copies recovered per cell, compared with around 11 by digital PCR, which implies a capture efficiency of approximately 29%. Highly expanded clone sizes could be underestimated if identical TCR molecules share a barcode. When barcode sub-clustering was not used, chimeric consensus sequences inflated TCR diversity, with chimeras reaching as high as 47%. Spiked-in Jurkat TCR RNA equivalent to a single cell was reported to be detectable even among over 800,000 naive CD8 T cells.

Libraries of naive CD8 T cells were generated from about 20,000 to 1,000,000 sorted cells, with 10%, 30% or 50% of the purified RNA used. Naive CD8 T cells were FACS-sorted as CD8+CD4-CCR7+CD45RA+ on a BD FACSAria II into RLT Plus buffer. Detection sensitivity was tested by spiking Jurkat RNA equal to 9 to 10 TCR copies' worth into samples containing about 20,000-1,000,000 naive CD8 T cells. CD8 T cells were enriched with RosetteSep CD8+ T Cell Enrichment Cocktail and Ficoll-Paque, followed by ACK red cell lysis. The library was generated by PCR. The sample was run on a NextSeq 500. Bulk TCR libraries were prepared as previously described, using TCR primers listed in Table S5. The Qiagen AllPrep DNA/RNA kit was used to purify total RNA. Reads from multiple sequencing runs of the same library were pooled before analysis. Under the source paper's analysis protocol: Reads were retained only if their TCR constant sequence matched exactly, and those retained reads were trimmed to 150 nt and grouped according to their 12-nt molecular barcodes. Reads within each barcode group were sub-clustered using a 15% Levenshtein threshold, and quality-weighted consensus sequences were constructed for each RNA molecule. Non-functional sequences were discarded, and so were lower-count sequences lying one edit away from another sequence. Based on a fit of two negative binomial distributions, barcode sub-clusters having less than 20% of the maximum read count were discarded. The public sequencing data were trimmed at Q25 with fastp and processed into clonotypes with MiXCR by TCRdb, which kept only in-frame beta chains. Records with the same CDR3 protein are collapsed into one entry carrying the most frequent genes and DNA. TCRdb assigned the V and J calls; the authors' analysis was not used. A total of around 94,000 distinct CDR3 sequences appear in this sample, under 40% of them only once. Around a tenth of the sample comes from the top ten.

Germline trimming: 2 bases from V, 7 bases from J; junction bases outside gene matches: 8. The germline V gene provides CDR1 SGHDT and CDR2 YYEEEE. Ends included, the CDR3 has 14 residues. CDR3 DNA is the only sequence kept; it has 42 bases, read in frame from the first base. This clonotype was recorded only once. Its antigen remains unidentified. With a much larger clone just one base away, this may be a read error. This CDR3 fails to terminate in the conserved phenylalanine or tryptophan, so it likely reflects a read error. This sequence uses TRBV5-6 and TRBJ2-7, with TRBD2 matching 8 junction bases. This TCR was sampled from a human donor in good health. Some libraries in this study had Jurkat cell RNA spiked in. Sequenced input: naive CD8+ T cells from blood, with Jurkat cell RNA spiked in. Explained via the paper, the cell subset or site label denotes: FACS-sorted CD8+CD4-CCR7+CD45RA+ naive T cells. The encoded CDR3 is CASSFTREGHEQYL. The sequenced DNA is TGTGCCAGCAGCTTCACCCGGGAGGGCCATGAGCAGTACCTC.